The next 24 T cell receptor beta chains were all read from a single sample in a study of T cells in Graves' hyperthyroidism and ophthalmopathy (dated by TCRdb to between 2019 and 2020). Library preparation employed multiplex PCR. The listed sequencing device is Illumina HiSeq 2000. The TCR beta CDR3 regions were amplified from the RNA transcripts. The first round of RT-PCR for the TCR CDR3 was performed with the HTBI primer set and the Qiagen OneStep RT-PCR kit. TCRdb reanalyzed the raw reads on its own, using fastp at Q25 for trimming and MiXCR for clone calling, and kept in-frame beta chains. All rows with the same CDR3 protein become a single entry with the most common DNA and genes. The sample includes 450,000 to 650,000 distinct CDR3 sequences, with about 20% observed a single time. More than 25% of the sample comes from the top ten. The sample taken for sequencing was blood. The receptors were gathered from a man between 18 and 29 years old with Graves' hyperthyroidism.

This clonotype was counted at least ten times. This rearrangement joins TRBV29-1 to TRBJ1-1; perhaps TRBD1 as D (6 bases). The germline gives CDR1 SQVTM, CDR2 ANQGSEA. The CDR3 is 14 residues long. The V gene lost 6 bases and the J gene lost 0 bases, with 14 bases spanning the gap. The CDR3 reads CSVLTGTMNTEAFF. The CDR3, as DNA: TGCAGCGTGTTGACAGGTACCATGAACACTGAAGCTTTCTTT.

The V gene is TRBV5-1, the J gene TRBJ2-7; the match to TRBD1 covers 8 bases. The CDR3 length is 15 residues. J was trimmed by 4 bases and V by 4 bases; bases with no gene match: 10. Germline V gene lookup returns CDR1 SGHRS and CDR2 YFSETQ. The chain's CDR3 is CASSPWTGKGYEQYF. Written as DNA, the CDR3 is TGCGCCAGCAGCCCCTGGACAGGGAAAGGATACGAGCAGTACTTC. The full variable domain, completed using reference TRBV5-1 and TRBJ2-7, is KAGVTQTPRYLIKTRGQQVTLSCSPISGHRSVSWYQQTPGQGLQFLFEYFSETQRNKGNFPGRFSGRQFSNSRSEMNVSTLELGDSALYLCASSPWTGKGYEQYFGPGTRLTVT.

In this sample, this clonotype turned up many times. J is TRBJ2-7 and V is TRBV28, with 8 nucleotides matching TRBD2. V lost 5 bases, J lost 9 bases, and 6 bases stayed unmatched. The CDR3 extends over 12 amino acids. The germline V gene has CDR1 MDHEN and CDR2 SYDVKM. This CDR3 is CASSPGTSRQYF. In nucleotides, the CDR3 is TGTGCCAGCAGTCCCGGGACTAGTCGGCAGTACTTC.

There are many counts of this clonotype. The chain employs TRBV19 and TRBJ1-1, with 7 bases matching TRBD1. Looked up from germline, CDR1 is LNHDA and CDR2 is SQIVND (reference sequence). With 8 bases clipped from V and 5 bases from J, the junction kept 8 bases outside the gene matches. The CDR3 is 13 amino acids. The CDR3 loop reads CASDSGGQTEAFF. Here the CDR3 DNA reads TGTGCCAGTGACTCAGGGGGGCAGACTGAAGCTTTCTTT.

As regards this clonotype: This could be a read error, since a much larger clone is one nucleotide away. The genes are TRBV24-1 and TRBJ2-7, with 7 bases matching TRBD1. CDR1 KGHDR and CDR2 SFDVKD come from the germline V gene. The CDR3 is made up of 15 amino acids. DNA of the CDR3: TGTGCCACCACCTTTACAGGGGCGACACACTACGAGCAGTGCTTC. Amino acid sequence: CATTFTGATHYEQCF.

This clonotype was recorded at least ten times. The rearrangement joins TRBV12-3 or TRBV12-4 to TRBJ1-5, with TRBD1 identical over 8 bases. The CDR3 totals 14 residues. V lost 1 base and J lost 4; bases outside the gene matches: 0. The CDR3 reads CASSLDRGNQPQHF. The CDR3 DNA sequence: TGTGCCAGCAGTTTAGACAGGGGGAATCAGCCCCAGCATTTT.

In its sample, this clonotype was seen many times. The V gene is TRBV12-3 or TRBV12-4, the J gene TRBJ1-5; 8 nucleotides match TRBD1. With V trimmed by 5 bases and J by 1 base, 1 base remained unmatched. This CDR3 has 14 residues. CDR3 DNA: TGTGCCAGCAGTCGGACAGGGAGCAATCAGCCCCAGCATTTT. Protein: CASSRTGSNQPQHF.

This clonotype was seen repeatedly, ten times or more. This chain links TRBV28 with TRBJ2-2; 8 positions match TRBD1. V was pared by 4 bases and J by 3 bases, with 7 bases of the junction left unmatched. The CDR3 loop spans 16 amino acids. Per germline, CDR1 MDHEN and CDR2 SYDVKM. Written as DNA, the CDR3 is TGTGCCAGCAGTTCGGGACAGGTAGAGGACACCGGGGAGCTGTTTTTT. This sequence encodes CASSSGQVEDTGELFF.

This clonotype was observed a handful of times. The chain combines TRBV11-3 with TRBJ2-5; D remains ambiguous. The germline gives CDR1 SGHNT, CDR2 YENEEA. V lost 8 bases to trimming and J lost 2 bases, with 18 bases between them. This CDR3 comprises 15 residues. CDR3 in DNA: TGTGCCAGCTCGCCGGCCCACCATCTACAAGAGACCCAGTACTTC. Translated: CASSPAHHLQETQYF. Filled out from reference TRBV11-3 and TRBJ2-5, the complete variable domain reads EAGVVQSPRYKIIEKKQPVAFWCNPISGHNTLYWYLQNLGQGPELLIRYENEEAVDDSQLPKDRFSAERLKGVDSTLKIQPAELGDSAVYLCASSPAHHLQETQYFGPGTRLLVL.

The chain carries TRBV11-1 and TRBJ2-7; TRBD2 matches at 9 bases. This CDR3 is built from 18 residues. Germline CDR1 is SGHAT and CDR2 is FQDESV (reference sequence). J lost 3 bases, V lost 3 bases, and 15 bases had no gene match. The CDR3 sequence: CASSFRGGSGGWGYEQYF. Written as DNA, the CDR3 is TGTGCCAGCAGCTTTCGGGGCGGTAGCGGGGGCTGGGGCTACGAGCAGTACTTC.

This chain links TRBV28 with TRBJ1-2, with D possibly being TRBD1 (5 bases). V was pared by 3 bases and J by 4 bases, with 15 bases between. The germline V gene encodes CDR1 MDHEN and CDR2 SYDVKM. The CDR3 is 15 amino acids. CDR3 region: CASSFRDQRTYGYTF. CDR3 in DNA: TGTGCCAGCAGTTTTCGGGACCAGAGGACCTATGGCTACACCTTC.

This chain links TRBV6-2 or TRBV6-3 with TRBJ2-2; possibly TRBD1 or TRBD2 for D (5 bases each). The CDR3 length is 12 residues. CDR1 is MNHEY, CDR2 SVGEGT, per germline. The V end was cut by 6 bases, the J end by 9 bases, with 11 bases between. In DNA form, the CDR3 reads TGTGCCAGCAGACCGGGACGCAGGGAGCTGTTTTTT. Encoded protein: CASRPGRRELFF.

The gene calls are TRBV11-2 and TRBJ2-7, with 11 bases aligning to TRBD2. The V gene's germline CDR1 is SGHAT and CDR2 FQNNGV. The CDR3 loop spans 16 amino acids. V was pared by 4 bases and J by 3 bases, with 8 bases of the junction left unmatched. The CDR3 region has the DNA TGTGCCAGCAGCTCGCCCTCGGGACTAGCGGTCTACGAGCAGTACTTC. This gives the protein CASSSPSGLAVYEQYF.

This clonotype was counted at least ten times. J is TRBJ1-2 and V is TRBV6-2 or TRBV6-3; D call uncertain. Germline-derived CDR1 and CDR2 are MNHEY and SVGEGT. The V end was cut by 3 bases, the J end by 7 bases, with 12 bases between. The CDR3 loop spans 13 amino acids. CDR3 in DNA: TGTGCCAGCAGTTATACTCCGGGTACTGGCTACACCTTC. As protein: CASSYTPGTGYTF.

The chain has TRBV15 and TRBJ2-5; 7 bases are a match to TRBD2. Per germline, CDR1 LNHNV and CDR2 YYDKDF (reference sequence). After removal of 0 bases from V and 2 bases from J, the junction contained 6 bases not matched to a gene. The CDR3 has 16 amino acids. CDR3 loop: CATSRELAELQETQYF. DNA for the CDR3: TGTGCCACCAGCAGAGAGCTAGCGGAACTTCAAGAGACCCAGTACTTC.

In this sample, this clonotype turned up many times. The chain combines TRBV5-1 with TRBJ2-6; perhaps TRBD1 as D (5 bases). The CDR3 contains 16 residues. V was pared by 0 bases and J by 3 bases, with 10 bases between. CDR1 is SGHRS and CDR2 is YFSETQ in the germline V gene. The CDR3, as DNA: TGCGCCAGCAGCTTGGTAGGGGCGAATGGGGCCAACGTCCTGACTTTC. Protein sequence: CASSLVGANGANVLTF.

The chain's CDR3 is CSVSGAAGELFF. CDR3 sequence (DNA): TGCAGCGTCTCAGGAGCGGCCGGGGAGCTGTTTTTT. The chain combines TRBV29-1 with TRBJ2-2, with D perhaps matching TRBD2 (5 bases). V lost 6 bases and J 6 bases, leaving 11 bases between the germline ends. The CDR3 runs 12 residues. CDR1 SQVTM and CDR2 ANQGSEA come from the germline V gene.

Ten or more counts support this clonotype. The chain recombines TRBV5-5 with TRBJ1-1, with TRBD1 matching over 7 bases. The CDR3 length is 15 residues. Germline CDR1 is SGHKS and CDR2 is YYEKEE (reference sequence). The J segment lost 4 bases and the V segment lost 0 bases, leaving 6 bases of the junction unmatched. The CDR3 loop reads CASSLGTGEFTEAFF. The CDR3 coding sequence is TGTGCCAGCAGCTTGGGCACAGGGGAGTTCACTGAAGCTTTCTTT.

This clonotype has a count of ten or more. CDR3 protein: CASSYSSPGHQPQHF. CDR3 nucleotide sequence: TGTGCCAGCAGTTACTCAAGTCCTGGGCATCAGCCCCAGCATTTT. The chain couples TRBV6-5 to TRBJ1-5, with D unclear. V was cut by 0 bases and J by 5 bases, with 11 bases left in between. CDR3 size: 15 residues. CDR1 and CDR2 (germline): MNHEY, SVGAGI.

This clonotype appeared many times. This chain connects TRBV12-3 or TRBV12-4 to TRBJ2-7, with 8 bases aligning to TRBD1. This CDR3 region has 14 residues. Trimming took 6 bases from V and 5 from J; bases not matched to a gene: 9. CDR3 loop: CASSPRTGRDEQYF. Here the CDR3 DNA reads TGTGCCAGCAGCCCGAGGACAGGGCGGGACGAGCAGTACTTC.

This rearrangement joins TRBV2 to TRBJ1-3, with D perhaps TRBD1 (5 bases). Trimming cost V 6 bases and J 0 bases, with 9 bases left between them. The CDR3 totals 14 residues. CDR1 and CDR2 (germline): SNHLY, FYNNEI. The CDR3 DNA is TGTGCCAGCAGCCGGGACCGCTCTGGAAACACCATATATTTT. Amino acid sequence: CASSRDRSGNTIYF. The entire variable domain, with the rest obtained from reference TRBV2 and TRBJ1-3, is as follows: EPEVTQTPSHQVTQMGQEVILRCVPISNHLYFYWYRQILGQKVEFLVSFYNNEISEKSEIFDDQFSVERPDGSNFTLKIRSTKLEDSAMYFCASSRDRSGNTIYFGEGSWLTVV.

Points on this clonotype: This may stem from a read error, because a much larger clone lies one nucleotide away. The rearrangement uses TRBV19 and TRBJ1-5; maybe TRBD1 (5 bases). CDR1 and CDR2 from the germline V gene are LNHDA and SQIVND (reference sequence). CDR3 size: 15 residues. With 6 bases removed from V and 2 bases from J, the gap between germline ends came to 14 bases. The CDR3 loop reads CASRLGRSCNQPQHF. CDR3 DNA: TGTGCCAGTAGATTGGGACGTAGTTGCAATCAGCCCCAGCATTTT.

This clonotype was counted at least ten times. The V gene is TRBV27, the J gene TRBJ1-1; perhaps TRBD1 as D (5 bases). The V gene lost 10 bases and the J gene lost 2 bases, with 20 bases spanning the gap. CDR1 MNHEY and CDR2 SMNVEV come from the germline V gene (reference sequence). The CDR3 is made up of 15 amino acids. The CDR3: CATQPYQGLNTEAFF. The CDR3 bases are TGTGCCACCCAGCCGTATCAGGGTTTAAACACTGAAGCTTTCTTT.

The chain is built from TRBV6-1 and TRBJ1-1, with a tentative D call TRBD1 (5 bases). V was trimmed by 1 base and J by 7 bases, leaving 10 bases between them. Germline V gene data show CDR1 as MNHNS and CDR2 as SASEGT. The CDR3 length is 13 residues. CDR3: CASSEEAGFEAFF. The CDR3, as DNA: TGTGCCAGCAGTGAAGAGGCAGGGTTTGAAGCTTTCTTT.